This T cell receptor beta chain appears in the sequencing data of a study of TIL therapy for anti-PD-1-resistant metastatic lung cancer. Study in general: Tumors carried a median about 1.6 non-synonymous mutations per megabase. Points from the study as a whole: Infused TIL clonotypes partially replaced the baseline blood repertoire, then decayed over months.

V was shortened by 5 bases and J by 5 bases, with 9 bases between the two germline ends. The CDR3 has 12 residues. Looked up from germline, CDR1 is SQVTM and CDR2 is ANQGSEA. This clone turned up a few times. What it binds is unknown. Time point of the sample: pre-treatment sample, taken before nivolumab and TIL therapy. This was the immunoSEQ v3 assay. Here immunoSEQ multiplex PCR was the method, and the copy in TCRdb shows in-frame clones only, minus some. Of under 70,000 clones listed, around 90% are singletons. This chain connects TRBV29-1 to TRBJ2-2; D unclear. This TCR derives from a person between 25 and 79 years old with non-small cell lung cancer. Sequenced here: blood, sampled at baseline. The CDR3: CSVLDPTGELFF. The CDR3 nucleotides are TGCAGCGTTCTGGACCCTACCGGGGAGCTGTTTTTT.